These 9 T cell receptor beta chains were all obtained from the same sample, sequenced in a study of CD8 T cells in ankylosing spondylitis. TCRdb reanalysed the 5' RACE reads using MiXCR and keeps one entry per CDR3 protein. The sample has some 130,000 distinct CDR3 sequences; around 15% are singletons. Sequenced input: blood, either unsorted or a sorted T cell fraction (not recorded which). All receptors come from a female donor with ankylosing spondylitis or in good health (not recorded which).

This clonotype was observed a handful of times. Written as DNA, the CDR3 is TGTGCCGTAAGGGCGCGGACGAGCTCCTACGAGCAGTACTTC. This gives the protein CAVRARTSSYEQYF. The chain uses TRBV19 and TRBJ2-7; no reliable D call. Germline assignment: CDR1 LNHDA and CDR2 SQIVND (reference sequence). Trimming took off 11 bases at V and 0 bases at J, with 17 bases between the two ends. CDR3 length equals 14 residues.

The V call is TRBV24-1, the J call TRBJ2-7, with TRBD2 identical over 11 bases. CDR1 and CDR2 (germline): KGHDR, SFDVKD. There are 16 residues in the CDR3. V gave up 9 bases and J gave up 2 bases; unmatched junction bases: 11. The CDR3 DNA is TGTGCCACCGCCATCTCCCTAGCGGGAGGACCCTACGAGCAGTACTTC. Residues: CATAISLAGGPYEQYF.

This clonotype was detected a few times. CDR3 sequence (DNA): TGTGCCAGCAGTTCCCGAGCGGGAGGGTTCAATGAGCAGTTCTTC. This codes for CASSSRAGGFNEQFF. The V call is TRBV12-3 or TRBV12-4, the J call TRBJ2-1, with 10 positions matching TRBD2. The CDR3 is 15 residues long. V was pared by 4 bases and J by 6 bases, with 6 bases of the junction left unmatched.

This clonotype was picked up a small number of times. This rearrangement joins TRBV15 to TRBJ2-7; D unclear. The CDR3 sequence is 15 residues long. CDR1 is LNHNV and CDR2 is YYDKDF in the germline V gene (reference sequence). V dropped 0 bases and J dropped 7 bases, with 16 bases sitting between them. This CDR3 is CATSRDFSVREEQYF. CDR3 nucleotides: TGTGCCACCAGCAGAGATTTTTCCGTACGTGAGGAGCAGTACTTC.

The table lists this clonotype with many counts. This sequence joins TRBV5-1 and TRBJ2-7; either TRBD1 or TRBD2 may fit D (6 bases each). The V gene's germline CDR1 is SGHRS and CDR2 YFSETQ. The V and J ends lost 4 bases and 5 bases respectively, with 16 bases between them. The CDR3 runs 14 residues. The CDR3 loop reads CASSSEGGTDEQYF. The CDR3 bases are TGCGCCAGCAGCAGCGAAGGGGGGACCGACGAGCAGTACTTC.

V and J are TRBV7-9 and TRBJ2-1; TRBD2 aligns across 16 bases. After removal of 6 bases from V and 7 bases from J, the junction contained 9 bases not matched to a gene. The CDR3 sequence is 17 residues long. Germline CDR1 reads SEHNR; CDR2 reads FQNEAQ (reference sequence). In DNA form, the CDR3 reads TGTGCCAGCAGGGGACTAGCGGGAGGGAACCTGGCGAATGAGCAGTTCTTC. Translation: CASRGLAGGNLANEQFF.

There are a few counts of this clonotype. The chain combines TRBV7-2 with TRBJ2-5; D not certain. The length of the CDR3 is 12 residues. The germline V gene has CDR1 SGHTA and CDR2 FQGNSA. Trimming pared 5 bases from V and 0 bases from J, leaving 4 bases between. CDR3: CASSTYQETQYF. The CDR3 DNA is TGTGCCAGCAGCACCTACCAAGAGACCCAGTACTTC.

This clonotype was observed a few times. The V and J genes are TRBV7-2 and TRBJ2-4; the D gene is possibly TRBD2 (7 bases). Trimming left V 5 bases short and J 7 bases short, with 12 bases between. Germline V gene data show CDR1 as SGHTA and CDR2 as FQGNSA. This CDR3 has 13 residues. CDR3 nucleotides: TGTGCCAGCAGCAGGGGGGGCCATAACATTCAGTACTTC. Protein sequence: CASSRGGHNIQYF.

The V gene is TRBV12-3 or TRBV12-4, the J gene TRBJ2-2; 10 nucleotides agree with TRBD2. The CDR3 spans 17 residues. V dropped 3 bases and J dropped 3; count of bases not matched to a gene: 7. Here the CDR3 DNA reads TGTGCCAGCAGTTTTTCCCTAGCGGGGGCTTACACCGGGGAGCTGTTTTTT. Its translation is CASSFSLAGAYTGELFF.